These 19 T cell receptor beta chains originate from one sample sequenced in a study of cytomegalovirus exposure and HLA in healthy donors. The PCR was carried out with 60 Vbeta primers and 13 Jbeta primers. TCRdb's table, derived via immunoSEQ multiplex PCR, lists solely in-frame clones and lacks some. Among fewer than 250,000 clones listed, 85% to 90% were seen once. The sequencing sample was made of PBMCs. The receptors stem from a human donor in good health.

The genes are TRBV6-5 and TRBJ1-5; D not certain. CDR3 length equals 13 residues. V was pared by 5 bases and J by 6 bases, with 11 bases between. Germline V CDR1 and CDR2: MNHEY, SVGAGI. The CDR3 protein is CASSPWSSQPQHF. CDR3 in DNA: TGTGCCAGCAGTCCCTGGAGTAGTCAGCCCCAGCATTTT.

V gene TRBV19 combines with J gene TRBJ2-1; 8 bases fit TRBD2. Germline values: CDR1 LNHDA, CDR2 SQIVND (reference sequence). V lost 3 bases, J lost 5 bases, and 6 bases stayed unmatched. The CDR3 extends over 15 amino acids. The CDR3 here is CASSMGLVPNNEQFF. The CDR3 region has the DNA TGTGCCAGTAGTATGGGACTAGTCCCGAACAATGAGCAGTTCTTC.

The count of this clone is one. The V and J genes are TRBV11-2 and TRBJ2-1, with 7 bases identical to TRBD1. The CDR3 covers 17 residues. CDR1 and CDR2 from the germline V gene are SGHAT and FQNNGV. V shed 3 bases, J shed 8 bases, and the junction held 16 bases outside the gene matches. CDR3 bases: TGTGCCAGCAGCTTTGTGGCCGACAGGGTTCTTCGGGATGAGCAGTTCTTC. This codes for CASSFVADRVLRDEQFF.

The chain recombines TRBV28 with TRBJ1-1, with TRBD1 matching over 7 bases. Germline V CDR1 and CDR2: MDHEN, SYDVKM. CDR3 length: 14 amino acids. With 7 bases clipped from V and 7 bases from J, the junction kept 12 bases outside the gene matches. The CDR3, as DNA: TGTGCCAGCAATCGACCCGACAGGGATTATGAAGCTTTCTTT. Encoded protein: CASNRPDRDYEAFF. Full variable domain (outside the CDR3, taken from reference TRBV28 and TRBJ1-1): DVKVTQSSRYLVKRTGEKVFLECVQDMDHENMFWYRQDPGLGLRLIYFSYDVKMKEKGDIPEGYSVSREKKERFSLILESASTNQTSMYLCASNRPDRDYEAFFGQGTRLTVV.

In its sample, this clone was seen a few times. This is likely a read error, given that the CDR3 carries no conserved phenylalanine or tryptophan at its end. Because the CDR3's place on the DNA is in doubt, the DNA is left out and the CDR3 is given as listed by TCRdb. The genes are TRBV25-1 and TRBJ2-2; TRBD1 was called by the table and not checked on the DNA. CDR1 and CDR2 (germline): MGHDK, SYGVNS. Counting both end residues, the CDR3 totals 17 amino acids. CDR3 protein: CASSEYRGPPGSCSSRV.

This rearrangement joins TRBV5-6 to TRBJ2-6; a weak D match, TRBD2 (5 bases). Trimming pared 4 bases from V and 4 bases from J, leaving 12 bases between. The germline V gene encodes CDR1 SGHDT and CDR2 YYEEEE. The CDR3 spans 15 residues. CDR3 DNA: TGTGCCAGCAGCCTACGGAGGTCCGGGGCCAACGTCCTGACTTTC. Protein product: CASSLRRSGANVLTF.

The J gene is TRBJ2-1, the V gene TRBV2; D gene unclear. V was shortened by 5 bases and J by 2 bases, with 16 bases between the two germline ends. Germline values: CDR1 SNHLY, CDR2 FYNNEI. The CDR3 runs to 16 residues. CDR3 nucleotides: TGTGCCAGCAGTAAAGGGCGGCAATTGACCTACAATGAGCAGTTCTTC. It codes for CASSKGRQLTYNEQFF.

The CDR3: CASSISMNTEAFF. The CDR3 nucleotides read TGTGCCAGTAGTATTAGTATGAACACTGAAGCTTTCTTT. The chain couples TRBV19 to TRBJ1-1, with D unresolved. The CDR3 covers 13 residues. In germline, CDR1 is LNHDA, CDR2 SQIVND (reference sequence). Trimming cost V 3 bases and J 0 bases, with 5 bases left between them.

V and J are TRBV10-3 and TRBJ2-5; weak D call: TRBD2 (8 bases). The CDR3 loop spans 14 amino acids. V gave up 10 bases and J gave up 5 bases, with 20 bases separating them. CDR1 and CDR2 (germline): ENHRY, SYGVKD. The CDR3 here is CATRTSSGGETQYF. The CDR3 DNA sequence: TGTGCCACCCGGACTAGCTCAGGGGGGGAGACCCAGTACTTC.

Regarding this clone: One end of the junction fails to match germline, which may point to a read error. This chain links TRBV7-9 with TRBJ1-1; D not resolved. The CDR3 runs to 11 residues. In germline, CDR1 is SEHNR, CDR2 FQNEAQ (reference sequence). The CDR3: CASSLGLEAFF. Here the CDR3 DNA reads TGTGCCAGCAGTTTAGGACTGGAAGCTTTCTTT.

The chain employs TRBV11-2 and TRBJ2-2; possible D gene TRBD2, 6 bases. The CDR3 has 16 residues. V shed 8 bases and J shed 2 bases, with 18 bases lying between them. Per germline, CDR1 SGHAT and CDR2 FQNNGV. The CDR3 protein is CASLTVGGKNTGELFF. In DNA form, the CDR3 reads TGTGCCAGCCTCACCGTAGGCGGGAAAAACACCGGGGAGCTGTTTTTT.

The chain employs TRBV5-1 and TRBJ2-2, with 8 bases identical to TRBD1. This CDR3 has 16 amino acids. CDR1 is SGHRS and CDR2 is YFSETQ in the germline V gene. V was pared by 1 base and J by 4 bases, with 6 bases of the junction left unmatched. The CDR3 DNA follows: TGCGCCAGCAGCTTGTTTATGGGACAGGCCACCGGGGAGCTGTTTTTT. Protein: CASSLFMGQATGELFF.

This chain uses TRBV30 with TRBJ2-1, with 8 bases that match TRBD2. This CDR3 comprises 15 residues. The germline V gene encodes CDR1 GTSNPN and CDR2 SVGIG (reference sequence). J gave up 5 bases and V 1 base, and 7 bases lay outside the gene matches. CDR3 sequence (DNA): TGTGCCTGGAGTGGGGGTGGCGGGGGGCACAATGAGCAGTTCTTC. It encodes CAWSGGGGGHNEQFF.

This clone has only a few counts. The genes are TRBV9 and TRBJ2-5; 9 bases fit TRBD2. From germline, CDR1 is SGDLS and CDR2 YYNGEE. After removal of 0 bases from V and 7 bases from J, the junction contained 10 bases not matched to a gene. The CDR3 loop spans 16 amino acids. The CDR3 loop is CASSVGLAGSSGTQYF. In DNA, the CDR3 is TGTGCCAGCAGCGTAGGGCTAGCGGGATCATCCGGGACCCAGTACTTC.

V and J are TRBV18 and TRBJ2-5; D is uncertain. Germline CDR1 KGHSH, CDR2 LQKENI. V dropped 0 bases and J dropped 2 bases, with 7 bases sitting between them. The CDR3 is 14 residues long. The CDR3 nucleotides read TGTGCCAGCTCACCACCTTCAACTCAAGAGACCCAGTACTTC. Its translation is CASSPPSTQETQYF.

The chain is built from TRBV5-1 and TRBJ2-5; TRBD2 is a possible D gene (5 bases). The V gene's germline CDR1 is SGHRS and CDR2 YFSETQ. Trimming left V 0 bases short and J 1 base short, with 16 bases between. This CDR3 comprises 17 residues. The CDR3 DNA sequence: TGCGCCAGCAGCTTGGGAGGGTCAGCAAAGTTCCAAGAGACCCAGTACTTC. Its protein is CASSLGGSAKFQETQYF.

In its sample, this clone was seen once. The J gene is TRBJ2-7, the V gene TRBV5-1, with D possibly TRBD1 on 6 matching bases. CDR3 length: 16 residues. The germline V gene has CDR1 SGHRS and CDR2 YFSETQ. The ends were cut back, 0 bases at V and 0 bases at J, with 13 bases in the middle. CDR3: CASSLVGSGVSYEQYF. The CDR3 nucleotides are TGCGCCAGCAGCTTGGTAGGGTCAGGGGTCTCCTACGAGCAGTACTTC.

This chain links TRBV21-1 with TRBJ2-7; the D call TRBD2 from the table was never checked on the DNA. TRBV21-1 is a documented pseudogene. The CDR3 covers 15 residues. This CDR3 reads CASPKGSGSSYEQYF. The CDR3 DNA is TGTGCCAGCCCCAAAGGTAGCGGGAGCTCCTACGAGCAGTACTTC.

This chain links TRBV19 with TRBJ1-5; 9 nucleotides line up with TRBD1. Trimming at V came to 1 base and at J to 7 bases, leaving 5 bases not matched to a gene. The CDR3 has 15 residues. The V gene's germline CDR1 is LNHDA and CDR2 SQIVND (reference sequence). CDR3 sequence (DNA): TGTGCCAGTAGTATAGGGGGGACAGGGAAACAGCCCCAGCATTTT. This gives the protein CASSIGGTGKQPQHF.